The clone carrying this T cell receptor (beta chain) was observed a handful of times. The antigen is unknown. This sample holds PBMCs from less than 11 ml fresh peripheral blood. TCR beta CDR3 regions were amplified from RNA. When the TCR CDR3 underwent first-round RT-PCR, the HTBI primer set was used. TCRdb re-derived calls from the multiplex PCR reads in MiXCR, one entry per CDR3 protein. The sample yields around 600,000 distinct CDR3 sequences, 13% to 15% seen once. The entry originates in a study of T cells in Graves' hyperthyroidism and ophthalmopathy. The study, taken as a whole, reports: Ophthalmopathy could be told apart from stable hyperthyroidism with a 13 V-J model.

Sequenced: blood. The clonotype originates from a woman between 45 and 65 years old with Graves' ophthalmopathy.

The CDR3 DNA reads as TGTGCCAGCTTGCTATGGGGTTACAATGAGCAGTTCTTC. This translates into CASLLWGYNEQFF. The gene calls are TRBV6-1 and TRBJ2-1; no firm D call. The CDR3 extends over 13 amino acids. From germline, CDR1 is MNHNS and CDR2 SASEGT. The germline V and J ends were trimmed by 8 bases and 4 bases, with 12 bases remaining between them.